The rows below give T cell receptor beta chains drawn from one sample of a study of OX40 agonist ivuxolimab in advanced cancers. The table came from immunoSEQ multiplex PCR; TCRdb's copy has only in-frame clones and leaves some out. The sample consists of roughly 83,000 clones, about 90% of them appearing once. The material was CD4+ or CD8+ T cells sorted from blood, obtained in a trial of the OX40 agonist ivuxolimab. The receptors derive from an adult with an advanced solid tumor such as melanoma, head and neck, liver or kidney cancer. CDR3s include the opening cysteine and the closing phenylalanine or tryptophan. D genes are given only for firm matches. The size field is filled for only some rows; it gives once, few, many or a size class.

j_gene: TRBJ2-1
d_gene: TRBD2
v_gene: TRBV27
abundance: NA
CDR3nt: TGTGCCAGCAGTCTAACGGGACTAGTTAGCTCCTACAATGAGCAGTTCTTC
CDR3aa: CASSLTGLVSSYNEQFF

j_gene: TRBJ2-1
d_gene: NA
v_gene: TRBV2
abundance: NA
CDR3nt: TGTGCCACCAGGCCCCACGGGGACAATGAGCAGTTCTTC
CDR3aa: CATRPHGDNEQFF

j_gene: TRBJ2-1
d_gene: NA
v_gene: TRBV19
abundance: NA
CDR3nt: TGTGCCAGTAGTATTCAGCACCCTAGTCTGGTGTTCTTC
CDR3aa: CASSIQHPSLVFF

j_gene: TRBJ2-3
d_gene: NA
v_gene: TRBV19
abundance: NA
CDR3nt: TGTGCCAGTAGATTTCATGCGGAACGGGGGTCGGGGGCAGATACGCAGTATTTT
CDR3aa: CASRFHAERGSGADTQYF

j_gene: TRBJ2-3
d_gene: NA
v_gene: TRBV30
abundance: once
CDR3nt: TGTGCCTGGAGTGGGACTGTAAGCACAGATACGCAGTATTTT
CDR3aa: CAWSGTVSTDTQYF

j_gene: TRBJ1-1
d_gene: NA
v_gene: TRBV9
abundance: NA
CDR3nt: TGTGCCAGCAGCGGACCCCGTAAGGTTGATCTGACTGAAGCTTTCTTT
CDR3aa: CASSGPRKVDLTEAFF

j_gene: TRBJ1-5
d_gene: NA
v_gene: TRBV4-1
abundance: once
CDR3nt: TGCGCCAGCAGCCAAGCCTTCCATAGCAATCAGCCCCAGCATTTT
CDR3aa: CASSQAFHSNQPQHF

j_gene: TRBJ2-2
d_gene: TRBD1
v_gene: TRBV19
abundance: NA
CDR3nt: TGTGCCAGTAGCCCGGACAGGGAAAGGTTAGGGGAGCTGTTTTTT
CDR3aa: CASSPDRERLGELFF

j_gene: TRBJ2-1
d_gene: TRBD2
v_gene: TRBV4-3
abundance: NA
CDR3nt: TGCGCCAGCAGCCATTATCCGGGACTAGAACTCTTTAGCGACAATGAGCAGTTCTTC
CDR3aa: CASSHYPGLELFSDNEQFF

j_gene: TRBJ2-3
d_gene: NA
v_gene: TRBV6-5
abundance: NA
CDR3nt: TGTGCCAGCAGTTACGCCATTAGCACAGATACGCAGTATTTT
CDR3aa: CASSYAISTDTQYF

j_gene: TRBJ2-1
d_gene: TRBD1
v_gene: TRBV28
abundance: NA
CDR3nt: TGTGCCAGCAGTTCCGTCGAGGGGGCATACGATGAGCAGTTCTTC
CDR3aa: CASSSVEGAYDEQFF

j_gene: TRBJ1-3
d_gene: NA
v_gene: TRBV4-1
abundance: NA
CDR3nt: TGCGCCAGCAGCCAAGTCCAGGGATCTGGAAACACCATATATTTT
CDR3aa: CASSQVQGSGNTIYF

j_gene: TRBJ1-1
d_gene: TRBD1
v_gene: TRBV4-1
abundance: NA
CDR3nt: TGCGCCAGCAGCCAGACCGGGACAGGTCTCTTTTCCCGAGAAGCTTTCTTT
CDR3aa: CASSQTGTGLFSREAFF

j_gene: TRBJ2-1
d_gene: TRBD2
v_gene: TRBV6-1
abundance: NA
CDR3nt: TGTGCCAGCAGTGAATGGGGGGGAGAGCAGTTCTTC
CDR3aa: CASSEWGGEQFF

j_gene: TRBJ1-4
d_gene: NA
v_gene: TRBV7-9
abundance: NA
CDR3nt: TGTGCCAGCAGCTTTCGATCATCCAGCCTTAATGAAAAACTGTTTTTT
CDR3aa: CASSFRSSSLNEKLFF

j_gene: TRBJ2-1
d_gene: NA
v_gene: TRBV7-9
abundance: NA
CDR3nt: TGTGCCAGCAGCTTAGGACTCTCTGAGCAGTTCTTC
CDR3aa: CASSLGLSEQFF

j_gene: TRBJ1-6
d_gene: TRBD1
v_gene: TRBV7-8
abundance: NA
CDR3nt: TGTGCCAGCAGCTTGTCGGGAGGGGGCGAAGCCTATAATTCACCCCTCCACTTT
CDR3aa: CASSLSGGGEAYNSPLHF

j_gene: TRBJ2-1
d_gene: NA
v_gene: TRBV9
abundance: NA
CDR3nt: TGTGCCAGCAGCGCGGGGACGGTGAACAATGAGCAGTTCTTC
CDR3aa: CASSAGTVNNEQFF

j_gene: TRBJ1-5
d_gene: TRBD1
v_gene: TRBV27
abundance: NA
CDR3nt: TGTGCCAGCAGTCCGGGGACAGAATATCAGCCCCAGCATTTT
CDR3aa: CASSPGTEYQPQHF